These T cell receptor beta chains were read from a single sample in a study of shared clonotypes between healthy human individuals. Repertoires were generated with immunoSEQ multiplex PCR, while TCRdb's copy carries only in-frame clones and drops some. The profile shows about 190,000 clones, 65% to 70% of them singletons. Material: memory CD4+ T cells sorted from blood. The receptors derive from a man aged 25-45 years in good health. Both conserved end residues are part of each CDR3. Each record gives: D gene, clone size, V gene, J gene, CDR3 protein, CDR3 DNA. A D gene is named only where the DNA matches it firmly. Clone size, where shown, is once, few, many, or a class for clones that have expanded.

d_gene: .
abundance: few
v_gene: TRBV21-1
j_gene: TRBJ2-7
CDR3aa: CASSPRRGEQYF
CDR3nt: TGTGCCAGCAGCCCCCGTCGGGGGGAGCAGTACTTC

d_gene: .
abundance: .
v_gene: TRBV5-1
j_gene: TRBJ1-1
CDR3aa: CASSSQGIGGNTEAFF
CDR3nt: TGCGCCAGCAGCTCACAGGGAATAGGAGGGAACACTGAAGCTTTCTTT

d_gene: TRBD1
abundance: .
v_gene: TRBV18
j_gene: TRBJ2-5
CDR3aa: CASSQGQGETQYF
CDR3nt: TGTGCCAGCTCACAGGGACAGGGAGAGACCCAGTACTTC

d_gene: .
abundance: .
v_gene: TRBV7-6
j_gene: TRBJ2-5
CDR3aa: CASSATAAGETQYF
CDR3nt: TGTGCCAGCAGCGCGACAGCCGCCGGAGAGACCCAGTACTTC

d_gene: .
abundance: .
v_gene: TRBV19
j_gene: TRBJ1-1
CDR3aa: CATSRGWNTEAFF
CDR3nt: TGTGCCACTTCCCGCGGGTGGAACACTGAAGCTTTCTTT

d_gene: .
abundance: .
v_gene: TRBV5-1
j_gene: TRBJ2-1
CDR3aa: CASTLTSSYNEQFF
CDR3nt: TGCGCCAGCACCCTAACTAGCTCCTACAATGAGCAGTTCTTC

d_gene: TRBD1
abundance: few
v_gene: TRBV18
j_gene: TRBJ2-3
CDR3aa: CASSPSDRGTDTQYF
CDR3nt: TGTGCCAGCTCACCTTCCGACAGGGGAACAGATACGCAGTATTTT

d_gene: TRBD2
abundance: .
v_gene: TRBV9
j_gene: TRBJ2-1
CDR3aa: CASNRAGVIYNEQFF
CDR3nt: TGTGCCAGCAACCGAGCGGGAGTGATCTACAATGAGCAGTTCTTC

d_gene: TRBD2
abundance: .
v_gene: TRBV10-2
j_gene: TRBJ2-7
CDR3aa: CAAAPPGLAGRSYEQYF
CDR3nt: TGCGCCGCGGCACCACCGGGACTAGCGGGCCGTTCATACGAGCAGTACTTC

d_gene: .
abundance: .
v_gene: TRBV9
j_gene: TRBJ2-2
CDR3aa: CASSVVLGGELFF
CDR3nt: TGTGCCAGCAGCGTAGTACTAGGCGGGGAGCTGTTTTTT

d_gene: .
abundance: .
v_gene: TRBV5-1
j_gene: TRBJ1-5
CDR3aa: CASSLGSGGVNQPQHF
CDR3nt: TGCGCCAGCAGCTTGGGTTCCGGGGGCGTCAATCAGCCCCAGCATTTT

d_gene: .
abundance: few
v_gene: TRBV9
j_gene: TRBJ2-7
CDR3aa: CASSVGTIGEQYF
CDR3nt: TGTGCCAGCAGCGTAGGTACAATCGGCGAGCAGTACTTC

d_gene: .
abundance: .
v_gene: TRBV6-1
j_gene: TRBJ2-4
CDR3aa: CASSEAGGTKNIQYF
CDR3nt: TGTGCCAGCAGTGAAGCAGGGGGGACCAAAAACATTCAGTACTTC

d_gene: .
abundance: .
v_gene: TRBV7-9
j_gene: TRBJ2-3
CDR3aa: CASSFLAGSGADTQYF
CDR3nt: TGTGCCAGCAGCTTCCTTGCGGGATCAGGGGCAGATACGCAGTATTTT

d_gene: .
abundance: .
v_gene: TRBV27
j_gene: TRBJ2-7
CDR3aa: CASSLQSPGYEQYF
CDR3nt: TGTGCCAGCAGTCTACAGAGCCCTGGGTACGAGCAGTACTTC

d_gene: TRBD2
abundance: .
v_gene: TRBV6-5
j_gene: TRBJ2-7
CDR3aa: CASRAGTSGGYEQYF
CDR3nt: TGTGCCAGCAGGGCCGGGACTAGCGGGGGCTACGAGCAGTACTTC

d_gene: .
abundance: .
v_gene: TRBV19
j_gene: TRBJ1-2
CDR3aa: CASSMMSYGYTF
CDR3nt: TGTGCCAGTAGTATGATGAGCTATGGCTACACCTTC

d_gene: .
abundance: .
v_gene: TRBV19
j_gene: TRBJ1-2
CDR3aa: CASSISSGRLNYGYTF
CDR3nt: TGTGCCAGTAGTATATCATCAGGGAGGCTGAACTATGGCTACACCTTC

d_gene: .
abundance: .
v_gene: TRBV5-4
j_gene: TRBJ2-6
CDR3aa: CASSLVGGRSGANVLTF
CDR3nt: TGTGCCAGCAGCTTGGTGGGCGGCCGCTCTGGGGCCAACGTCCTGACTTTC

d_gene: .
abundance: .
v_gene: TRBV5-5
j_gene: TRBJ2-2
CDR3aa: CASSQGTGQGPGELFF
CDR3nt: TGTGCCAGCAGCCAAGGGACGGGGCAGGGACCCGGGGAGCTGTTTTTT

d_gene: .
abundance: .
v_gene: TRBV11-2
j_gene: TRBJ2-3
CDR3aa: CASSLGSSTDTQYF
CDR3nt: TGTGCCAGCAGCTTAGGTAGCAGCACAGATACGCAGTATTTT

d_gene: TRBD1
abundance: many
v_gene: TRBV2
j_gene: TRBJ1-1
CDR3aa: CASTLQGATEAFF
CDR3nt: TGTGCCAGCACCCTACAGGGGGCCACTGAAGCTTTCTTT

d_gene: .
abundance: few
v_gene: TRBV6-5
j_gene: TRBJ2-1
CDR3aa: CASSYSQGDEQFF
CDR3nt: TGTGCCAGCAGTTACTCACAGGGAGATGAGCAGTTCTTC

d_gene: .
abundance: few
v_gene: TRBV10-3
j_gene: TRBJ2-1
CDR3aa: CAISGGGGPNEQFF
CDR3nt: TGTGCCATCAGTGGAGGGGGAGGTCCCAATGAGCAGTTCTTC